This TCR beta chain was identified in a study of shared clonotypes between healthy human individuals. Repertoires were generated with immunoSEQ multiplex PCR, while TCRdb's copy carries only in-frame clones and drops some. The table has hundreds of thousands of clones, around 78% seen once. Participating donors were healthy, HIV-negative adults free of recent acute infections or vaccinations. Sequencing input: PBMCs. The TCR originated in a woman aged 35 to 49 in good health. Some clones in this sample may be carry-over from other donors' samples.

CDR3 protein: CASSHPRGSGYEQYF. DNA for the CDR3: TGTGCCAGCAGCCACCCCCGGGGGAGCGGGTACGAGCAGTACTTC. V and J are TRBV11-1 and TRBJ2-5; tentatively, D is TRBD2 (6 bases). The better agreement between TRBJ2-7 and the DNA end casts doubt on the J call. The CDR3 totals 15 residues. Germline CDR1 SGHAT, CDR2 FQDESV (reference sequence).